Below, 25 T cell receptor beta chains from the same sample are listed, as sequenced in a study of blood T cell repertoires in COVID-19. Sequenced by immunoSEQ multiplex PCR; TCRdb stores in-frame clones only, minus some. This table holds 150,000 to 250,000 clones, around 90% found once. Sequenced sample: PBMCs or T cells enriched from blood (not recorded which). The receptors shown here come from a woman aged 25 to 39 who had recovered from COVID-19.

V is TRBV7-2 and J is TRBJ1-3; 7 nucleotides align to TRBD1. Trimming cost V 4 bases and J 3 bases; bases outside gene matches: 3. CDR3 length: 14 amino acids. Per germline, CDR1 SGHTA and CDR2 FQGNSA. The CDR3 coding sequence is TGTGCCAGCAGCTCCGGACAGGTTGGAAACACCATATATTTT. Translated, it gives CASSSGQVGNTIYF.

The rearrangement links TRBV6-6 to TRBJ1-1; no clear D. The CDR3 has 11 residues. Germline assignment: CDR1 MNHNY and CDR2 SVGAGI (reference sequence). Trimming stripped 6 bases from V and 3 bases from J, with 5 bases between. The CDR3 coding sequence is TGTGCCAGCAGCGGAGACACTGAAGCTTTCTTT. As protein: CASSGDTEAFF.

This clone was picked up one time. The chain uses TRBV30 and TRBJ1-1, with 7 bases aligning to TRBD1. J lost 5 bases, V lost 5 bases, and 2 bases had no gene match. Germline CDR1 reads GTSNPN; CDR2 reads SVGIG (reference sequence). This CDR3 has 11 amino acids. For the CDR3, the DNA is TGTGCCTGGGACAGGGAGACTGAAGCTTTCTTT. Protein sequence: CAWDRETEAFF.

The chain carries TRBV20-1 and TRBJ1-3; TRBD1 might be the D (5 bases). The CDR3 sequence is 11 residues long. Germline V lookup: CDR1 DFQATT, CDR2 SNEGSKA (reference sequence). V gave up 7 bases and J gave up 3 bases, with 7 bases separating them. The CDR3 loop is CSGRVGNTIYF. In DNA form, the CDR3 reads TGCAGTGGCAGGGTTGGAAACACCATATATTTT.

The chain couples TRBV7-8 to TRBJ2-7, with 8 bases matching TRBD2. Germline loops: CDR1 SGHVS, CDR2 FQNEAQ. CDR3 size: 14 residues. V dropped 0 bases and J dropped 5; count of bases not matched to a gene: 3. CDR3 amino acids: CASSLASGGDEQYF. CDR3 coding DNA: TGTGCCAGCAGCTTAGCATCGGGAGGGGACGAGCAGTACTTC. Full variable domain (missing parts from reference TRBV7-8 and TRBJ2-7): GAGVSQSPRYKVAKRGQDVALRCDPISGHVSLFWYQQALGQGPEFLTYFQNEAQLDKSGLPSDRFFAERPEGSVSTLKIQRTQQEDSAVYLCASSLASGGDEQYFGPGTRLTVT.

This rearrangement joins TRBV7-3 to TRBJ2-2; D remains unclear. The CDR3 has 12 residues. The V gene's germline CDR1 is SGHTA and CDR2 FQGTGA. V lost 5 bases and J lost 2, with 3 bases in between. The CDR3 coding sequence is TGTGCCAGCAGCCCTAACACCGGGGAGCTGTTTTTT. This sequence encodes CASSPNTGELFF.

The chain has TRBV3-1 (or the pseudogene TRBV3-2) and TRBJ1-4, with TRBD1 matching over 10 bases. Looked up from germline, CDR1 is LGHDT and CDR2 is YNNKEL (reference sequence). Trimming cost V 2 bases and J 5 bases; bases outside gene matches: 2. The CDR3 consists of 15 residues. The CDR3 sequence is CASSQRTGGNEKLFF. The CDR3, as DNA: TGTGCCAGCAGCCAACGGACAGGGGGAAATGAAAAACTGTTTTTT.

The CDR3 DNA follows: TGTGCCAGCTACGAGGGGAACACTGAAGCTTTCTTT. It translates to CASYEGNTEAFF. The chain joins TRBV6-5 to TRBJ1-1, with D hard to call. There are 12 residues in the CDR3. With 8 bases removed from V and 1 base from J, the gap between germline ends came to 8 bases. Germline CDR1 reads MNHEY; CDR2 reads SVGAGI.

The chain joins TRBV28 to TRBJ1-4, with 10 bases matching TRBD1. After removal of 6 bases from V and 8 bases from J, the junction contained 6 bases not matched to a gene. The CDR3 consists of 14 residues. Germline-derived CDR1 and CDR2 are MDHEN and SYDVKM. CDR3 residues: CASRRQGAREKLFF. The CDR3, as DNA: TGTGCCAGCAGACGACAGGGGGCTCGGGAAAAACTGTTTTTT.

The rearrangement joins TRBV11-2 to TRBJ1-1; 9 nucleotides agree with TRBD1. With V trimmed by 5 bases and J by 6 bases, 4 bases remained unmatched. The germline CDR1 and CDR2 sequences are SGHAT and FQNNGV. This CDR3 contains 13 residues. The CDR3: CASSPRDRAEAFF. CDR3 in DNA: TGTGCCAGCAGCCCCCGGGACAGGGCTGAAGCTTTCTTT.

Here the CDR3 DNA reads TGTGCCAGCAGCTTCTACTCAGGACTAGCGGGAGTTAATGAGCAGTTCTTC. Encoded protein: CASSFYSGLAGVNEQFF. The chain couples TRBV7-9 to TRBJ2-1; 13 nucleotides align to TRBD2. Germline CDR1 reads SEHNR; CDR2 reads FQNEAQ (reference sequence). V lost 3 bases and J lost 7; bases outside the gene matches: 9. The CDR3 is 17 amino acids.

J is TRBJ1-5 and V is TRBV28; D uncertain. Germline CDR1 MDHEN, CDR2 SYDVKM. This CDR3 has 16 residues. V gave up 3 bases and J gave up 0 bases, with 12 bases separating them. The CDR3: CASSLAHVTSNQPQHF. DNA for the CDR3: TGTGCCAGCAGTTTGGCCCACGTTACTAGCAATCAGCCCCAGCATTTT. The variable domain in full, with the rest retrieved from reference TRBV28 and TRBJ1-5, is DVKVTQSSRYLVKRTGEKVFLECVQDMDHENMFWYRQDPGLGLRLIYFSYDVKMKEKGDIPEGYSVSREKKERFSLILESASTNQTSMYLCASSLAHVTSNQPQHFGDGTRLSIL.

V is TRBV7-9 and J is TRBJ1-1; D unresolved. Per the germline V gene, CDR1 is SEHNR and CDR2 is FQNEAQ (reference sequence). V was clipped by 1 base and J by 1 base, with 4 bases between them. The CDR3 contains 13 residues. As DNA, the CDR3 is TGTGCCAGCAGCTTAGGAGAGAACACTGAAGCTTTCTTT. Translating gives CASSLGENTEAFF.

The chain employs TRBV19 and TRBJ2-7; the D gene is possibly TRBD2 (6 bases). V lost 5 bases and J lost 1, with 15 bases in between. Germline V gene sequence: CDR1 LNHDA, CDR2 SQIVND (reference sequence). CDR3 length: 15 amino acids. CDR3 nucleotides: TGTGCCAGTAGTTTAAACCTAGCGCCTTCCTACGAGCAGTACTTC. Translation: CASSLNLAPSYEQYF. Complete variable domain (other parts from reference TRBV19 and TRBJ2-7): DGGITQSPKYLFRKEGQNVTLSCEQNLNHDAMYWYRQDPGQGLRLIYYSQIVNDFQKGDIAEGYSVSREKKESFPLTVTSAQKNPTAFYLCASSLNLAPSYEQYFGPGTRLTVT.

V usage is TRBV7-8 and J usage is TRBJ1-5; 9 bases line up with TRBD1. CDR3 length: 16 residues. V lost 5 bases, J lost 4 bases, and 9 bases stayed unmatched. Germline V CDR1 and CDR2: SGHVS, FQNEAQ. The CDR3 coding sequence is TGTGCCAGCAGCCCAGGGACAGGGAAAACGAATCAGCCCCAGCATTTT. It encodes CASSPGTGKTNQPQHF.

This rearrangement joins TRBV5-6 to TRBJ2-2, with a tentative D call TRBD2 (5 bases). CDR1 is SGHDT and CDR2 is YYEEEE in the germline V gene. The CDR3 extends over 15 amino acids. Trimming removed 2 bases from V and 6 bases from J, with 14 bases in between. The CDR3 DNA reads as TGTGCCAGCAGCTTCTGGCAGAGAGGGCCCGGGGAGCTGTTTTTT. As protein: CASSFWQRGPGELFF.

This chain's CDR3 is CASRGQTNEKLFF. The CDR3 coding sequence is TGTGCCAGCAGAGGACAGACTAATGAAAAACTGTTTTTT. This chain joins TRBV25-1 and TRBJ1-4, with a weak D call TRBD1 (6 bases). CDR1 and CDR2 (germline): MGHDK, SYGVNS. CDR3 length equals 13 residues. V lost 6 bases, J lost 2 bases, and 7 bases lay in between.

The V and J genes are TRBV11-2 and TRBJ2-2; D perhaps matches TRBD1 (6 bases). From germline, CDR1 is SGHAT and CDR2 FQNNGV. Deletions cut 6 bases from V and 3 bases from J, with 14 bases between. CDR3 length: 15 residues. CDR3 sequence (DNA): TGTGCCAGCAGTTTATACAGGGTGGACACCGGGGAGCTGTTTTTT. It yields the protein CASSLYRVDTGELFF.

The gene calls are TRBV5-1 and TRBJ1-4; TRBD1 is a possible D gene (6 bases). CDR1 and CDR2 from the germline V gene are SGHRS and YFSETQ. The CDR3 sequence is 15 residues long. Trimming stripped 0 bases from V and 6 bases from J, with 12 bases between. CDR3 in DNA: TGCGCCAGCAGCTTGGAGGCAGGGGAATATGAAAAACTGTTTTTT. Amino acid sequence: CASSLEAGEYEKLFF. Variable domain in full (rest from reference TRBV5-1 and TRBJ1-4): KAGVTQTPRYLIKTRGQQVTLSCSPISGHRSVSWYQQTPGQGLQFLFEYFSETQRNKGNFPGRFSGRQFSNSRSEMNVSTLELGDSALYLCASSLEAGEYEKLFFGSGTQLSVL.

V is TRBV4-3 and J is TRBJ1-1, with D unresolved. Trimming took 1 base from V and 6 from J, leaving 24 bases between them. Germline CDR1 is LGHNA and CDR2 is YSLEER. The CDR3 runs 18 residues. The CDR3 DNA is TGCGCCAGCAGCCAAGTGGCAAACAGAAGGCGGCGGGCCTCTGAAGCTTTCTTT. Protein product: CASSQVANRRRRASEAFF.

There are a few counts of this clone. The V and J genes are TRBV11-1 and TRBJ2-5; 11 nucleotides match TRBD2. The germline V gene has CDR1 SGHAT and CDR2 FQDESV (reference sequence). V lost 0 bases, J lost 5 bases, and 5 bases stayed unmatched. This CDR3 comprises 16 residues. As DNA, the CDR3 is TGTGCCAGCAGCTTAGCGATTAGCGGGGGGGTGGAGACCCAGTACTTC. It is translated as CASSLAISGGVETQYF.

The chain couples TRBV24-1 to TRBJ2-2; D is undetermined. Trimming cost V 0 bases and J 5 bases, with 9 bases left between them. The CDR3 contains 15 residues. The germline V gene has CDR1 KGHDR and CDR2 SFDVKD. This chain's CDR3 is CATSDLQDGTGELFF. CDR3 DNA sequence: TGTGCCACCAGTGATTTGCAAGACGGGACCGGGGAGCTGTTTTTT.

The chain uses TRBV7-8 and TRBJ2-3, with 10 positions matching TRBD2. V was pared by 2 bases and J by 3 bases, with 2 bases of the junction left unmatched. This CDR3 has 15 residues. Looked up from germline, CDR1 is SGHVS and CDR2 is FQNEAQ. For the CDR3, the DNA is TGTGCCAGCAGCTTACTAGCGGGAGTAACAGATACGCAGTATTTT. Amino acids: CASSLLAGVTDTQYF. The complete variable domain, with remaining parts taken from reference TRBV7-8 and TRBJ2-3, reads GAGVSQSPRYKVAKRGQDVALRCDPISGHVSLFWYQQALGQGPEFLTYFQNEAQLDKSGLPSDRFFAERPEGSVSTLKIQRTQQEDSAVYLCASSLLAGVTDTQYFGPGTRLTVL.

The rearrangement joins TRBV14 to TRBJ2-1; TRBD2 matches at 12 bases. Germline loops: CDR1 SGHDN, CDR2 FVKESK. The CDR3 length is 15 residues. The ends lost 4 bases at V and 7 bases at J; junction bases unmatched: 5. The CDR3 here is CASSRTSGGLNEQFF. The CDR3 nucleotides are TGTGCCAGCAGCCGCACTAGCGGGGGGTTGAATGAGCAGTTCTTC.

The chain has TRBV18 and TRBJ1-4; D is undetermined. Germline loops: CDR1 KGHSH, CDR2 LQKENI. V lost 6 bases, J lost 6 bases, and 11 bases lay in between. This CDR3 region has 13 residues. The CDR3 DNA sequence: TGTGCCAGCTCCGAGGCCCCGGATGAAAAACTGTTTTTT. Its translation: CASSEAPDEKLFF.